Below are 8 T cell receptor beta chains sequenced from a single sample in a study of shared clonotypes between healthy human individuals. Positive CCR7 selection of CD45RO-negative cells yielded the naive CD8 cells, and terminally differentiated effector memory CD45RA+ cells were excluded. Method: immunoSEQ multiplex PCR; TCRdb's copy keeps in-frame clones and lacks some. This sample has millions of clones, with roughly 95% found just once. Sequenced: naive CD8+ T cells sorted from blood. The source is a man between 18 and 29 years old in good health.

The CDR3 loop is CSVHPDRGVGYTF. The CDR3 coding sequence is TGCAGCGTACATCCCGACAGGGGGGTTGGCTACACCTTC. V and J are TRBV29-1 and TRBJ1-2, with 9 nucleotides matching TRBD1. The CDR3 consists of 13 residues. Germline-derived CDR1 and CDR2 are SQVTM and ANQGSEA. V lost 6 bases, J lost 7 bases, and 9 bases stayed unmatched.

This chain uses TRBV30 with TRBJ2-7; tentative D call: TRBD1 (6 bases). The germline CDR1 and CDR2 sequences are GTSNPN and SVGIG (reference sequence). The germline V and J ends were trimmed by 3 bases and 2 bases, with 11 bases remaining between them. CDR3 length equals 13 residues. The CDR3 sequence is CAWRVRGTYEQYF. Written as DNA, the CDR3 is TGTGCCTGGAGAGTCAGGGGTACCTACGAGCAGTACTTC.

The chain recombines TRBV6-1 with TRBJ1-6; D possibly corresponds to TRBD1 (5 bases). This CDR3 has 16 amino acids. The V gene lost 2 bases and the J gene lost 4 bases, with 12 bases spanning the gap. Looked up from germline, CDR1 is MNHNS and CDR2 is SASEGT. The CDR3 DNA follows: TGTGCCAGCAGTGAATTGACAGAAGCTTATAATTCACCCCTCCACTTT. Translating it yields CASSELTEAYNSPLHF.

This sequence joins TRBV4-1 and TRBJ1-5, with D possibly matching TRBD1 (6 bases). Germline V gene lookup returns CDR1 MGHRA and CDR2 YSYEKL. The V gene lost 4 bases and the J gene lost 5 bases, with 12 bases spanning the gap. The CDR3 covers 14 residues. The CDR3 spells CASSPRGPDQPQHF. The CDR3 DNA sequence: TGCGCCAGCAGCCCACGGGGGCCCGATCAGCCCCAGCATTTT.

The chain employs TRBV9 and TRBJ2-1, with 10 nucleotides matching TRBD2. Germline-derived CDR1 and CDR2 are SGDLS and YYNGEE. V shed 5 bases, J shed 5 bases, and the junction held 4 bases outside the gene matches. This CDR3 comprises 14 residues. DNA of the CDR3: TGTGCCAGCAGTGATCTAGCGGGGGACAATGAGCAGTTCTTC. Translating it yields CASSDLAGDNEQFF.

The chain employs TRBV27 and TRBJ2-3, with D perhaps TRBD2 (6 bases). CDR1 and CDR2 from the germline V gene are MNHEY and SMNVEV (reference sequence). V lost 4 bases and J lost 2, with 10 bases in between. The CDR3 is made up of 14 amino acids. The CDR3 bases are TGTGCCAGCAGTTGGGGCGGGAACACAGATACGCAGTATTTT. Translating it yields CASSWGGNTDTQYF.

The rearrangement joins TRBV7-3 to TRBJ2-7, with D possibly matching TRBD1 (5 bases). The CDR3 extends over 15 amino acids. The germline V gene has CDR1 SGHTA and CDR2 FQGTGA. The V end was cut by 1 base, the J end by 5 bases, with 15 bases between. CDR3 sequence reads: CASSLKAGLPDEQYF. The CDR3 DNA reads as TGTGCCAGCAGCTTAAAGGCAGGGCTTCCTGACGAGCAGTACTTC.

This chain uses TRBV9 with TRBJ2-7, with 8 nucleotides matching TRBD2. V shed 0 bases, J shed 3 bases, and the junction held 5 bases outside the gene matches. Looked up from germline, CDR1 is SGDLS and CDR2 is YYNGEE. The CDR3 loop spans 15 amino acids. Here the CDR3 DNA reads TGTGCCAGCAGCGTAGAACCGGCGGGGGGCTACGAGCAGTACTTC. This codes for CASSVEPAGGYEQYF.